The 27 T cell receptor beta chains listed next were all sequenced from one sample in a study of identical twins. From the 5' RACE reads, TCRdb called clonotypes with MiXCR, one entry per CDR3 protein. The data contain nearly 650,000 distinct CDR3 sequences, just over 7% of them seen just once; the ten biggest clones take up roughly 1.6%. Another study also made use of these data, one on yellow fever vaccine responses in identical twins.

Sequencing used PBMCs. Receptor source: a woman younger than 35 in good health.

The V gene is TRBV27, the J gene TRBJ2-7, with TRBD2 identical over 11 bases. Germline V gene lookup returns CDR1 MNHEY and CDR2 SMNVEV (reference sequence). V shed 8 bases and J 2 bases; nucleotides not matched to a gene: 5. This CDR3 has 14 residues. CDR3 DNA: TGTGCCAGCGCAACTAGCGGGGGAGCCTACGAGCAGTACGTC. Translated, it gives CASATSGGAYEQYV.

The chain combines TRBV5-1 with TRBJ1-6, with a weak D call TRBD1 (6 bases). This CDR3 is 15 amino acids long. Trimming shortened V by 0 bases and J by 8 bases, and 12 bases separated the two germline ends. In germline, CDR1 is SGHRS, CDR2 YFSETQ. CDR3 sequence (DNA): TGCGCCAGCAGCTTGGAAGCAGGGGCGCATTCACCCCTCCACTTT. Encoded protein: CASSLEAGAHSPLHF. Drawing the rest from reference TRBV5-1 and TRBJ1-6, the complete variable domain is KAGVTQTPRYLIKTRGQQVTLSCSPISGHRSVSWYQQTPGQGLQFLFEYFSETQRNKGNFPGRFSGRQFSNSRSEMNVSTLELGDSALYLCASSLEAGAHSPLHFGNGTRLTVT.

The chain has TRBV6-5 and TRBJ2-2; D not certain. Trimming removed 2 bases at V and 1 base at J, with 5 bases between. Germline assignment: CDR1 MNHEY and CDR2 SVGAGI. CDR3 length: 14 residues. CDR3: CASSYLRNTGELFF. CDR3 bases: TGTGCCAGCAGTTACCTGCGGAACACCGGGGAGCTGTTTTTT.

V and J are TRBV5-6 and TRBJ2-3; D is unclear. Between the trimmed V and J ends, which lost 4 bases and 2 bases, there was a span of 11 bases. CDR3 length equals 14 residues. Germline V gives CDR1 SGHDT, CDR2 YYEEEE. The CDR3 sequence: CASSPDVLTDTQYF. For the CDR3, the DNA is TGTGCCAGCAGCCCGGACGTCCTCACAGATACGCAGTATTTT.

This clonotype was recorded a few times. CDR3 loop: CAIRAASSYEQYV. CDR3 nucleotide sequence: TGTGCCATCAGGGCAGCGAGCTCCTACGAGCAGTACGTC. The chain joins TRBV10-3 to TRBJ2-7; D is unclear. This CDR3 is built from 13 residues. The ends were cut back, 6 bases at V and 0 bases at J, with 9 bases in the middle. Looked up from germline, CDR1 is ENHRY and CDR2 is SYGVKD.

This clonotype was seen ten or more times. CDR3 in amino acids: CASSSLTGEAFF. The CDR3 DNA reads TGTGCCAGCAGTTCCCTGACAGGGGAAGCTTTCTTT. The chain recombines TRBV12-3 or TRBV12-4 with TRBJ1-1; 7 bases line up with TRBD1. With V trimmed by 4 bases and J by 8 bases, 4 bases remained unmatched. The CDR3 consists of 12 residues.

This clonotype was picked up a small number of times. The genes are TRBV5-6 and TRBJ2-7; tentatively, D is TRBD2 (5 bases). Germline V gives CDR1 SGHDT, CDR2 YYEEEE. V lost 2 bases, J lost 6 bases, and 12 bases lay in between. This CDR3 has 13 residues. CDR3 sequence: CASSFRTDLEQYF. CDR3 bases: TGTGCCAGCAGCTTCCGGACTGACCTCGAGCAGTACTTC.

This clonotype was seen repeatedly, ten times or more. CDR3 DNA: TGTGCCAGCAGTTGGTCCGGTGGCGAGCAGTACTTC. Encoded protein: CASSWSGGEQYF. This rearrangement joins TRBV12-3 or TRBV12-4 to TRBJ2-7; D not resolved. This CDR3 comprises 12 residues. Trimming pared 4 bases from V and 6 bases from J, leaving 10 bases between.

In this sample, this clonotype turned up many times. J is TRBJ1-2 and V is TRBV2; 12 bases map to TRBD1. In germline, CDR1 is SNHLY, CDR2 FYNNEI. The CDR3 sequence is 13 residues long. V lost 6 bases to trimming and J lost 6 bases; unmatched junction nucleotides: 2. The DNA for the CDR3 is TGTGCCAGCAGGGGACAGGGGGCGGATGGCTACACCTTC. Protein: CASRGQGADGYTF. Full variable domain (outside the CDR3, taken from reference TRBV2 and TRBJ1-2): EPEVTQTPSHQVTQMGQEVILRCVPISNHLYFYWYRQILGQKVEFLVSFYNNEISEKSEIFDDQFSVERPDGSNFTLKIRSTKLEDSAMYFCASRGQGADGYTFGSGTRLTVV.

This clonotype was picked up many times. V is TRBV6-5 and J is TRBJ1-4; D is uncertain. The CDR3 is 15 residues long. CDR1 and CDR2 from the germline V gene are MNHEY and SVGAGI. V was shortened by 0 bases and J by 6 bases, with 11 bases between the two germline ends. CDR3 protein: CASSYSGRRDEKLFF. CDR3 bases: TGTGCCAGCAGTTACTCGGGGAGGAGGGATGAAAAACTGTTTTTT.

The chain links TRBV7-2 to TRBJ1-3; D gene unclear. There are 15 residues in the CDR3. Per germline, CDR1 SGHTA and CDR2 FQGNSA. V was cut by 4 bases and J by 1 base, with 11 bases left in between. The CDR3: CASSSGPPSGNTIYF. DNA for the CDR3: TGTGCCAGCAGCTCAGGACCCCCTTCTGGAAACACCATATATTTT.

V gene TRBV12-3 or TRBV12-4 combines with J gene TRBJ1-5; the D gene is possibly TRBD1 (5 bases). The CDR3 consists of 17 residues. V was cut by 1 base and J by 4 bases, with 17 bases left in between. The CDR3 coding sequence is TGTGCCAGCAGTTTAGTCGGGGGGATGAACTCAAATCAGCCCCAGCATTTT. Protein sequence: CASSLVGGMNSNQPQHF.

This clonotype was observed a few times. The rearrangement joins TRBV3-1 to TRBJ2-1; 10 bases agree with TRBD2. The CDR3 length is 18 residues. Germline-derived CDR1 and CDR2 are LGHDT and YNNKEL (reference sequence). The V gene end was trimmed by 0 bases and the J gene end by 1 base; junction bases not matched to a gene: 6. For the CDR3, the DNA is TGTGCCAGCAGCCAAGATTGGGCTAGCGGGAGTTCCTACAATGAGCAGTTCTTC. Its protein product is CASSQDWASGSSYNEQFF.

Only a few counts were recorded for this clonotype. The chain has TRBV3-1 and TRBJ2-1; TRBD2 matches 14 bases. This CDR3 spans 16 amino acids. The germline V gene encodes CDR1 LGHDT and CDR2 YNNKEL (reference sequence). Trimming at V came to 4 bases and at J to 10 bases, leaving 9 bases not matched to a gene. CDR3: CASSPSTGLAGEEQFF. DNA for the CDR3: TGTGCCAGCAGCCCCTCCACGGGACTAGCGGGGGAAGAGCAGTTCTTC.

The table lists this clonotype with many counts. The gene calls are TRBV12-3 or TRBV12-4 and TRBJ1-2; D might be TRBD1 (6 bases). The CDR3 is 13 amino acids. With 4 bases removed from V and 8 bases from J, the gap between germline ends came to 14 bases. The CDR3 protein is CASSSDRIVGYTF. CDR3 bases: TGTGCCAGCAGTTCCGACAGGATTGTCGGCTACACCTTC.

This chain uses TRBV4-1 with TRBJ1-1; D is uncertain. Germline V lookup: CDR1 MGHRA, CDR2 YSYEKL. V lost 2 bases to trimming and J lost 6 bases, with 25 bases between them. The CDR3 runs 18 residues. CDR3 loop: CASSQFAGGKDLAAEAFF. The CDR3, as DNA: TGCGCCAGCAGCCAATTCGCGGGAGGGAAGGATTTGGCTGCTGAAGCTTTCTTT.

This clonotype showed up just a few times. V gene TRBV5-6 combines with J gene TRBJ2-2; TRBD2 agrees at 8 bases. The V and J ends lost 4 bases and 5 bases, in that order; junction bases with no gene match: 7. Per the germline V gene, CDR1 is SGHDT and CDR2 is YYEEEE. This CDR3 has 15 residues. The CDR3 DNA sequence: TGTGCCAGCAGCCGCCGGGGGGGCCGTACCGGGGAGCTGTTTTTT. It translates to CASSRRGGRTGELFF.

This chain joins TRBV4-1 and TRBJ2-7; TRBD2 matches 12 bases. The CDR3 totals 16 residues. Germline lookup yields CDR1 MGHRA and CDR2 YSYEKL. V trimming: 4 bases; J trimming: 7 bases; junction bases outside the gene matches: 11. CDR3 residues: CASSRPSTSGSREQYF. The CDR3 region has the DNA TGCGCCAGCAGCCGTCCTTCGACTAGCGGGAGTCGGGAGCAGTACTTC.

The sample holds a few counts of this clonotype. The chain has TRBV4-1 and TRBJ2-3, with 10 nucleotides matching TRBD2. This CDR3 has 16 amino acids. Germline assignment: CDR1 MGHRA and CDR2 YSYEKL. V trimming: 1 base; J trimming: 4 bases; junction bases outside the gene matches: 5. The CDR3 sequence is CASSQATAGGSDTQYF. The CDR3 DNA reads TGCGCCAGCAGCCAAGCTACAGCGGGAGGGTCAGATACGCAGTATTTT.

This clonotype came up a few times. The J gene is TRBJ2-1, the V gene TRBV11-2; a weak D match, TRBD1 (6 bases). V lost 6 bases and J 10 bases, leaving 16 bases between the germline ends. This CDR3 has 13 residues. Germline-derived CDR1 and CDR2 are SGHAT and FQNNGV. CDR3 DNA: TGTGCCAGCAGTCAAAATTGGGGGCGAGAGCAGTTCTTC. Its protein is CASSQNWGREQFF.

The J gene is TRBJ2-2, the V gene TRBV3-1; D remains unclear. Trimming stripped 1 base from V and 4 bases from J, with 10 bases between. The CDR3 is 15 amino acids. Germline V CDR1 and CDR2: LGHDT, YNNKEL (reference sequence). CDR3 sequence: CASSQARQITGELFF. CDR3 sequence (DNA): TGTGCCAGCAGCCAAGCACGTCAGATCACCGGGGAGCTGTTTTTT.

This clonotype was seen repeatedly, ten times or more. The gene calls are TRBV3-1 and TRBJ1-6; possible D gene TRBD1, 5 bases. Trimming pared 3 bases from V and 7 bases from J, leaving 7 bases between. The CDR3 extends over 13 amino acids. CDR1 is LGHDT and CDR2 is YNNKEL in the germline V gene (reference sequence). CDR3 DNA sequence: TGTGCCAGCAGCCAGGGGGGGAATTCACCCCTCCACTTT. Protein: CASSQGGNSPLHF.

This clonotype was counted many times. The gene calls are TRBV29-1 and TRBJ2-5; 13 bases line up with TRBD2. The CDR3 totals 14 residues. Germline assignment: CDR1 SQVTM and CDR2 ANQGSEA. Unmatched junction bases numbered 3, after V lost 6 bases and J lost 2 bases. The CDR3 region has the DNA TGCAGCGTCGGACTAGCGGGGGCACAAGAGACCCAGTACTTC. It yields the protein CSVGLAGAQETQYF.

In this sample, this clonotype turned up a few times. CDR3 sequence (DNA): TGTGCCAGCAGTTACTCTTGGGCTAGCGGGCCTCGGATCCCCAATGAGCAGTTCTTC. It translates to CASSYSWASGPRIPNEQFF. J is TRBJ2-1 and V is TRBV6-5, with 8 bases aligning to TRBD2. There are 19 residues in the CDR3. The junction had 16 bases not matched to a gene; V was cut back by 0 bases and J by 6 bases. Germline V CDR1 and CDR2: MNHEY, SVGAGI.

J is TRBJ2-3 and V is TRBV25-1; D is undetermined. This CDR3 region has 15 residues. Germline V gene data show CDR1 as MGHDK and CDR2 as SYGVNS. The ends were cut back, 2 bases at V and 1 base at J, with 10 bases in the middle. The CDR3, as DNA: TGTGCCAGCAGTGAAGGCGCGGCGGGCACAGATACGCAGTATTTT. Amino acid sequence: CASSEGAAGTDTQYF.

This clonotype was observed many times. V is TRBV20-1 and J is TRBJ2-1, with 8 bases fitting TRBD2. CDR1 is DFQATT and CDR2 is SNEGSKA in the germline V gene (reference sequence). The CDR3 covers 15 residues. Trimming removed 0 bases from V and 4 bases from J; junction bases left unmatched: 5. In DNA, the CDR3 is TGCAGTGCTAGAGATTTGACTAGCGATTACAATGAGCAGTTCTTC. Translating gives CSARDLTSDYNEQFF.

The CDR3 loop is CASSYSAGEVYEQFF. The DNA of the CDR3 is TGTGCCAGCAGTTATTCTGCGGGAGAGGTGTATGAGCAGTTCTTC. V and J are TRBV6-2 or TRBV6-3 and TRBJ2-1, with 7 bases identical to TRBD2. The length of the CDR3 is 15 residues. In germline, CDR1 is MNHEY, CDR2 SVGEGT. V was clipped by 3 bases and J by 8 bases; unmatched bases: 10.